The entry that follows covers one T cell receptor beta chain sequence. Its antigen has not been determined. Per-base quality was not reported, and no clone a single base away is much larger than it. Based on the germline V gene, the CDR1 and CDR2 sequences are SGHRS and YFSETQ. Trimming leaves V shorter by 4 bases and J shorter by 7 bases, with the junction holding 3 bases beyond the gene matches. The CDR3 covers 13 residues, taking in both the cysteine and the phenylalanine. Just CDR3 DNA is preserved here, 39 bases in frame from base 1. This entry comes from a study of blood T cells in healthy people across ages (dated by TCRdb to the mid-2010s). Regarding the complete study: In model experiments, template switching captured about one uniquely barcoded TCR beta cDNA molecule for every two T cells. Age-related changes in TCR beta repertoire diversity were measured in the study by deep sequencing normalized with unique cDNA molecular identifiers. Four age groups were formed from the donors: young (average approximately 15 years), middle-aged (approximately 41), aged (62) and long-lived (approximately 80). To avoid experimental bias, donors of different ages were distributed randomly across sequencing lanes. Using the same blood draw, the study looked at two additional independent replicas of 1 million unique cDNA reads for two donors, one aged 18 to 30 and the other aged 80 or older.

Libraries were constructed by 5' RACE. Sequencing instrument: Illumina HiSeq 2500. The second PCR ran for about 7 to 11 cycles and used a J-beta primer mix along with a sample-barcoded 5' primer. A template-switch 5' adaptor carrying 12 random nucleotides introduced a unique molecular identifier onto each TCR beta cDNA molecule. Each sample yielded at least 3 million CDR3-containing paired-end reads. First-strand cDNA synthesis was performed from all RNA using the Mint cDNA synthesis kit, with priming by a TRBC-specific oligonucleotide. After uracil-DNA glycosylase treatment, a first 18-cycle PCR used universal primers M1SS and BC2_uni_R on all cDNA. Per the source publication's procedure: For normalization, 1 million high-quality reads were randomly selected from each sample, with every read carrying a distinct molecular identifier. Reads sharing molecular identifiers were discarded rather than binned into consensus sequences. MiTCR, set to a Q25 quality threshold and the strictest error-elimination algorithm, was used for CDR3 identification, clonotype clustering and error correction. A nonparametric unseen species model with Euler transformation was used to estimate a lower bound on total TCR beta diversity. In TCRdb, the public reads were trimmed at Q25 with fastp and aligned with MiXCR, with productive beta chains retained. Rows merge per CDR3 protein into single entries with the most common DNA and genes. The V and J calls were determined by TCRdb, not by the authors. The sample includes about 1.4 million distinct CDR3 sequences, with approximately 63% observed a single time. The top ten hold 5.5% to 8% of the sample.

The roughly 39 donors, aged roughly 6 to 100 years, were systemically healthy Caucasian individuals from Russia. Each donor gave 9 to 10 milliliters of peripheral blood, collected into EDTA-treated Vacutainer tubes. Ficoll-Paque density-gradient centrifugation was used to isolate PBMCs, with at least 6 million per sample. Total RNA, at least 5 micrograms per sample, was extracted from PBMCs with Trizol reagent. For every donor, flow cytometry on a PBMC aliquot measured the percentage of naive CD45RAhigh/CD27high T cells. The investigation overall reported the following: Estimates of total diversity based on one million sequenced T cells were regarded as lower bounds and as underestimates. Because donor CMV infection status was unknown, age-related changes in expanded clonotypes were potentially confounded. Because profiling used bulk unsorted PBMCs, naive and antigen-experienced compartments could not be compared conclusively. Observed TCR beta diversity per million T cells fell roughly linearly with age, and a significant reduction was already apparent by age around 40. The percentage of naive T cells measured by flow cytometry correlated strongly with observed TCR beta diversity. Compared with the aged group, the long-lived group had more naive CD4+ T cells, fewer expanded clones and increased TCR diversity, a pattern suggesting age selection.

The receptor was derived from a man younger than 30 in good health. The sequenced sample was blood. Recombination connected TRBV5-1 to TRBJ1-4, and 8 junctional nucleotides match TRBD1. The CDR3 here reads CASSRDRSEKLFF. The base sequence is TGCGCCAGCAGCCGGGACAGGTCTGAAAAACTGTTTTTT.